This T cell receptor (beta chain) was retrieved from a study of blood T cells in healthy people across ages. Germline V CDR1 and CDR2: LGHDT, YNNKEL (reference sequence). The V and J ends lost 2 bases and 6 bases, in that order; junction bases with no gene match: 4. This CDR3 contains 15 residues. Then a second PCR, running roughly 7 to 11 cycles, was carried out with a sample-barcoded 5' primer and a J-beta primer mix. From the 5' RACE reads, TCRdb called clonotypes with MiXCR, one entry per CDR3 protein. The sample includes around 900,000 distinct CDR3 sequences, under 30% seen only once; the top ten take around 16%.

The rearrangement links TRBV3-1 to TRBJ1-6; 7 bases are a match to TRBD1. The sequencing input was blood. The origin of this receptor is a woman over 75 in good health. The chain's CDR3 is CASSQLNRGNSPLHF. CDR3 bases: TGTGCCAGCAGCCAACTGAACAGGGGTAATTCACCCCTCCACTTT.